Listed below are T cell receptor beta chains from one sample, sequenced in a study of blood T cell repertoires in COVID-19. TCRdb's copy holds only in-frame clones and misses some; the assay was immunoSEQ multiplex PCR. The profile shows around 150,000 clones, 65% to 90% of them singletons. Specimen: peripheral blood. These TCRs come from a man between 60 and 75 years old with acute or convalescent COVID-19. Each CDR3 is given with its conserved first and last residue. The order of the fields is V gene, D gene, J gene, clone size, CDR3 protein, CDR3 DNA. The D gene is left open where the match is weak. For some rows the clone size is stated as once, few or many, or as a class when expanded; others skip it.

>TRBV27|TRBD1|TRBJ1-2|-
CASRSPTRGRGYGYTF
TGTGCCAGCAGATCTCCCACAAGGGGGCGCGGGTATGGCTACACCTTC
>TRBV29-1|TRBD2|TRBJ2-5|-
CSVDPAGLQETQYF
TGCAGCGTTGATCCAGCGGGGTTACAAGAGACCCAGTACTTC
>TRBV14|TRBD1|TRBJ2-5|-
CASSRGQGWETQYF
TGTGCCAGCAGCCGCGGACAGGGGTGGGAGACCCAGTACTTC
>TRBV27|-|TRBJ2-7|-
CASSSGGQLYEQYF
TGTGCCAGCAGCTCAGGGGGGCAGCTCTACGAGCAGTACTTC
>TRBV10-1|TRBD1|TRBJ2-3|-
CASSPLPGQGETDTQYF
TGCGCCAGCAGTCCCCTCCCGGGACAGGGGGAGACAGATACGCAGTATTTT
>TRBV28|-|TRBJ2-7|-
CASRPGNAYEQYF
TGTGCCAGCAGACCCGGGAATGCCTACGAGCAGTACTTC
>TRBV7-2|-|TRBJ2-3|-
CASSFLPLRGPDTQYF
TGTGCCAGCAGCTTTCTCCCTCTCAGGGGCCCGGATACGCAGTATTTT
>TRBV5-1|TRBD2|TRBJ2-2|-
CASSSTSGRVPGELFF
TGCGCCAGCAGCTCTACTAGCGGGAGGGTACCCGGGGAGCTGTTTTTT
>TRBV18|-|TRBJ1-5|-
CASSPPGGNQPQHF
TGTGCCAGCTCACCACCAGGAGGCAATCAGCCCCAGCATTTT
>TRBV27|-|TRBJ2-1|-
CASSTTRSSYNEQFF
TGTGCCAGCAGTACCACTAGGAGCTCCTACAATGAGCAGTTCTTC
>TRBV10-2|-|TRBJ2-1|-
CASSEPGSYNEQFF
TGCGCCAGCAGTGAGCCCGGCTCCTACAATGAGCAGTTCTTC
>TRBV19|-|TRBJ2-1|-
CASSWGTSRSYNEQFF
TGTGCCAGTAGTTGGGGGACTTCCAGATCCTACAATGAGCAGTTCTTC
>TRBV10-1|-|TRBJ1-4|-
CASSPGTPLGKLFF
TGCGCCAGCAGCCCCGGGACACCCTTAGGAAAACTGTTTTTT
>TRBV5-1|-|TRBJ2-7|-
CASSSGPSGEQYF
TGCGCCAGCAGCAGCGGGCCCTCGGGCGAGCAGTACTTC
>TRBV9|-|TRBJ1-2|-
CASSVGQGRPYGYTF
TGTGCCAGCAGCGTGGGGCAGGGTCGCCCCTATGGCTACACCTTC
>TRBV29-1|-|TRBJ1-2|-
CSPARLREGYTF
TGCAGCCCCGCCCGACTCCGGGAGGGCTACACCTTC
>TRBV7-3|TRBD2|TRBJ2-1|-
CASSWGPSGSLNEQFF
TGTGCCAGCAGTTGGGGACCTAGCGGGAGTCTGAATGAGCAGTTCTTC
>TRBV30|-|TRBJ1-6|once
CAWSVGSSYNSPLHF
TGTGCCTGGAGTGTAGGGAGCTCCTATAATTCACCCCTCCACTTT
>TRBV7-9|TRBD1|TRBJ1-1|-
CASSLRTGWITEAFF
TGTGCCAGCAGCTTACGGACAGGGTGGATCACTGAAGCTTTCTTT
>TRBV20-1|-|TRBJ2-1|-
CSASPVMSSYNEQFF
TGCAGTGCTAGTCCGGTCATGAGCTCCTACAATGAGCAGTTCTTC
>TRBV7-9|-|TRBJ2-7|-
CASSPGPPYEQYF
TGTGCCAGCAGCCCCGGTCCCCCCTACGAGCAGTACTTC
>TRBV7-9|-|TRBJ2-3|-
CASSSTGISTDTQYF
TGTGCCAGCAGCTCAACAGGGATTAGCACAGATACGCAGTATTTT
>TRBV7-9|-|TRBJ2-7|-
CASTPGAGVGEQYF
TGTGCCAGCACCCCAGGGGCAGGGGTGGGTGAGCAGTACTTC
>TRBV28|TRBD1|TRBJ1-4|-
CASAPGTGNEKLFF
TGTGCCAGCGCCCCCGGGACAGGGAATGAAAAACTGTTTTTT
>TRBV27|-|TRBJ1-2|few
CASSSRQIRTGTSGYGYTF
TGTGCCAGCAGTTCCCGCCAAATACGCACAGGGACCTCCGGCTATGGCTACACCTTC
>TRBV24-1|TRBD1|TRBJ1-1|-
CATSDLHPLAQGALSEAFF
TGTGCCACCAGTGATTTGCACCCCCTCGCTCAGGGGGCTTTATCGGAAGCTTTCTTT
>TRBV5-4|TRBD2|TRBJ2-7|-
CASSLGRLAGGVEQYF
TGTGCCAGCAGCTTGGGGAGACTAGCGGGAGGAGTCGAGCAGTACTTC
>TRBV27|TRBD1|TRBJ1-5|-
CASSSTTGSNQPQHF
TGTGCCAGCAGTTCTACGACAGGGAGCAATCAGCCCCAGCATTTT
>TRBV13|TRBD2|TRBJ2-2|-
CASSHSLAGETGELFF
TGTGCCAGCAGCCACTCACTAGCGGGAGAAACCGGGGAGCTGTTTTTT
>TRBV18|TRBD1|TRBJ1-1|-
CASSLGRGQGLTEAFF
TGTGCCAGCTCACTTGGCAGGGGACAGGGGCTCACTGAAGCTTTCTTT
>TRBV5-4|TRBD2|TRBJ2-4|-
CASSLGGASGNLAKNIQYF
TGTGCCAGCAGCTTGGGGGGGGCTAGCGGGAACCTAGCCAAAAACATTCAGTACTTC
>TRBV30|-|TRBJ1-3|-
CARPSGGRLGGNTIYF
TGTGCCCGCCCGTCGGGAGGGCGCTTGGGGGGAAACACCATATATTTT
>TRBV28|-|TRBJ1-4|-
CASSLRGANEKLFF
TGTGCCAGCAGTTTAAGGGGTGCTAATGAAAAACTGTTTTTT
>TRBV4-1|-|TRBJ1-1|-
CASSQVQGRVTEAFF
TGCGCCAGCAGCCAAGTTCAGGGCAGAGTCACTGAAGCTTTCTTT
>TRBV3-1/TRBV3-2|-|TRBJ1-6|-
CASSVTGSSYNSPLHF
TGTGCCAGCAGCGTAACAGGGAGCTCCTATAATTCACCCCTCCACTTT
>TRBV14|-|TRBJ1-2|-
CASSQERGTGSPYGYTF
TGTGCCAGCAGCCAAGAGAGGGGGACGGGTTCCCCCTATGGCTACACCTTC
>TRBV7-8|TRBD2|TRBJ2-5|-
CASSPLAGATQETQYF
TGTGCCAGCAGCCCCTTAGCGGGAGCGACCCAAGAGACCCAGTACTTC
>TRBV19|TRBD1|TRBJ1-5|-
CASNRQGDQPQHF
TGTGCCAGTAACCGACAGGGTGATCAGCCCCAGCATTTT
>TRBV6-5|TRBD2|TRBJ2-2|-
CAAGGRGNTGELFF
TGTGCGGCCGGCGGGAGGGGGAACACCGGGGAGCTGTTTTTT
>TRBV10-2|-|TRBJ2-7|few
CASKAGAVSYEQYF
TGCGCCAGCAAGGCAGGGGCGGTCTCCTACGAGCAGTACTTC
>TRBV18|-|TRBJ1-1|-
CASSPLAGANTEAFF
TGTGCCAGCTCACCTCTGGCAGGGGCGAACACTGAAGCTTTCTTT
>TRBV28|-|TRBJ1-6|-
CASSRPDRGSPLHF
TGTGCCAGCAGCCGACCCGATAGGGGTTCACCCCTCCACTTT
>TRBV6-2/TRBV6-3|-|TRBJ2-7|-
CASSPPSHEQYF
TGTGCCAGCAGCCCCCCGAGCCACGAGCAGTACTTC
>TRBV11-3|TRBD1|TRBJ2-7|-
CASSLGPGQTYEQYF
TGTGCCAGCAGCTTAGGTCCGGGACAGACCTACGAGCAGTACTTC
>TRBV5-1|-|TRBJ1-4|-
CASSLQGTEKLFF
TGCGCCAGCAGCTTACAGGGTACTGAAAAACTGTTTTTT
>TRBV12-5|TRBD1|TRBJ1-1|-
CASGQGYTEAFF
TGTGCTAGTGGACAGGGGTACACTGAAGCTTTCTTT
>TRBV3-1/TRBV3-2|-|TRBJ1-2|once
CASSQGAMGYYGYTF
TGTGCCAGCAGCCAAGGGGCCATGGGCTACTATGGCTACACCTTC
>TRBV19|TRBD2|TRBJ2-2|-
CASSSRTSGSVTGELFF
TGTGCCAGTAGTTCCCGGACTAGCGGGAGTGTGACCGGGGAGCTGTTTTTT
>TRBV13|-|TRBJ2-3|-
CASSLVLAVDTQYF
TGTGCCAGCAGCTTAGTGTTAGCAGTCGATACGCAGTATTTT
>TRBV5-8|TRBD1|TRBJ2-5|-
CASSFDRTGGMETQYF
TGTGCCAGCAGTTTCGACCGGACAGGGGGCATGGAGACCCAGTACTTC